This T cell receptor (beta chain) came from a study of neurological immune-mediated disorders (dated by TCRdb to between 2017 and 2020). For the study in its entirety: Among the 34 multiple sclerosis patients, relapsing-remitting MS accounted for about 31 and secondary progressive MS accounted for 3. The approximately 110 TCR-beta libraries covered PBMC samples along with longitudinal samples, technical triplicates, and paired sorted CD4+ and CD8+ T-cell subsets. The cohort included approximately 68 subjects: about 15 with HAM/TSP, some 35 with multiple sclerosis, and 20 or so healthy controls. Peripheral blood TCR-beta repertoires from patients with HTLV-I-associated myelopathy (HAM/TSP), patients with multiple sclerosis, and healthy controls were compared in the study using UMI-based sequencing.

For unsorted PBMC libraries, 2 million PBMCs were used after storage in RNAlater at -80 degrees C until RNA extraction. Multiple sclerosis patients were enrolled in a US clinical protocol under which disease progression was evaluated by magnetic resonance imaging. PBMCs were separated from peripheral blood using Ficoll-Hypaque density gradient centrifugation and then cryopreserved in liquid nitrogen. cDNA synthesis used template-switch 5'RACE with a primer carrying a 10-nucleotide random unique molecular identifier tagging each TCR transcript. Each sequencing run produced over 160 million TCR-beta sequences covering 15-18 subjects. Total RNA was extracted with the RNeasy kit. The KAPA Real-time Library Amplification kit was used to amplify TCR-beta VDJ regions with primers for the TCR constant region and the 5'RACE anchor. A first PCR added sample indexes and Illumina adaptors, after which a second PCR increased the library yield. After purification with Ampure beads, the TCR product of roughly 650 bp was size-selected on a 2% E-gel SizeSelection system. Library quality was checked on a Bioanalyzer, concentration was measured with Qubit, and libraries were quantified with the Kapa Library Quantification kit before pooling. An Illumina HiSeq 2500 was used to sequence the libraries paired-end at 2 x 150 bp. To increase sequence diversity, about 23-30% phiX was spiked into each library pool. The study's own analysis went as follows. The quality-filtered reads were processed with the UMI-based MiGEC pipeline, whose error correction step removed more than 85% of the raw TCR sequences. IMGT germline references were used for aligning VDJ genes, and each clonotype was defined as a unique CDR3 amino acid sequence together with its V-J genes. VDJtools evaluated clonal expansion, Shannon diversity and CDR3 relatedness (CalcPairwiseDistances, ClusterSamples); CLCbio workbench built phylogenetic trees. Clones with at least 8 unique UMIs were defined as expanded, with this threshold being based on coefficient-of-variation modelling across technical triplicates. TCRdb ran its own pipeline on the public reads, namely fastp trimming at Q25 and MiXCR clone calling, and kept in-frame beta chains. A single entry per CDR3 protein holds the most common genes and DNA from its merged rows. The V and J calls and clone size come from TCRdb's table, not from the authors' own analysis. Counted in this sample were about 66,000 distinct CDR3 sequences; roughly 3.2% of them appeared once. Of the sample, around 3.6% is held by the ten largest clones.

Broader findings and caveats from the paper: No association of the MS cluster with clinical or MRI features was observed, and the need for larger cohorts was stated by the authors. The highest TCR clonal expansion was observed in HAM/TSP patients, whereas the lowest was observed in MS patients, even when compared with healthy controls. No identical CDR3 amino acid sequences were shared among expanded clones across subjects, suggesting private TCR-beta repertoires in all groups. In phylogenetic analysis, the repertoires of 18 of 34 MS patients grouped into a cluster of related CDR3 sequences, which suggests a possible signature at the repertoire level.

At least ten counts were recorded for this clonotype. Its binding antigen is unknown. Base quality data are lacking; no much larger clone is found one base away. The CDR3 runs 14 residues from the cysteine to the phenylalanine. CDR3 DNA is the only sequence kept; it has 42 bases, read in frame from the first base. Relative to germline, V is 4 bases shorter and J is 0 bases shorter, with 7 bases between their ends. CDR1 SGHRS and CDR2 YFSETQ are derived from the germline V gene. The rearranged chain carries TRBV5-1 and TRBJ1-4; the D gene assignment is ambiguous. The sample comprised PBMCs. The TCR was taken from a man aged 35 to 55 with multiple sclerosis. The nucleotide sequence is TGCGCCAGCAGCGAGGGAGCAACTAATGAAAAACTGTTTTTT. Translated, this gives CASSEGATNEKLFF.